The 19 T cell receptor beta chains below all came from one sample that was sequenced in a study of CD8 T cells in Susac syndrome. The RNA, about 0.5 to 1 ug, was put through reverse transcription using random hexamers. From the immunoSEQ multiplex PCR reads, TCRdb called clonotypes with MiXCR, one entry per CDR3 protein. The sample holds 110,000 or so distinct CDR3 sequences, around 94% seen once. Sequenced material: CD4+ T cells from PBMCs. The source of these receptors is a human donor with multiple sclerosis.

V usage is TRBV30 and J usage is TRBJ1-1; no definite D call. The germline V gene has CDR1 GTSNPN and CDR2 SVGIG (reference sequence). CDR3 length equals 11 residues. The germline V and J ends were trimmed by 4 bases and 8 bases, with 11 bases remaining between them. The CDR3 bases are TGTGCCTGGAATTCCCTTGCAGAAGCTTTCTTT. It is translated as CAWNSLAEAFF.

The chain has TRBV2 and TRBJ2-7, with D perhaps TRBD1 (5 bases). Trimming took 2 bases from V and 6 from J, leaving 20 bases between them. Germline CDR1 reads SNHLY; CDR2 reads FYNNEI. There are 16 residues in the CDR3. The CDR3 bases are TGTGCCAGCAGTGAAAGGGGCGGTCGATGGGTCGGCGAGCAGTACTTC. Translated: CASSERGGRWVGEQYF.

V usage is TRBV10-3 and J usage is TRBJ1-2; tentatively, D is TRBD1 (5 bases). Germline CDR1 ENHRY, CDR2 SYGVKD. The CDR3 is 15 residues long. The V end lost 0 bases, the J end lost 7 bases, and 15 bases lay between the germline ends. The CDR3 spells CAISESIGDSSGYTF. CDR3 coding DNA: TGTGCCATCAGTGAGTCGATAGGGGACTCCTCTGGCTACACCTTC.

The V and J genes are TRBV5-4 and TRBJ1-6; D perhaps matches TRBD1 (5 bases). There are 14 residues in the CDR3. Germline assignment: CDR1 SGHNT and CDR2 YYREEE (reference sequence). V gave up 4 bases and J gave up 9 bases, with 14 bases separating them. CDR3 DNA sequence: TGTGCCAGCAGCCGCGGGCCCGGGGGTTCACCCCTCCACTTT. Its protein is CASSRGPGGSPLHF. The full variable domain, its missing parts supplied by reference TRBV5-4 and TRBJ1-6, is ETGVTQSPTHLIKTRGQQVTLRCSSQSGHNTVSWYQQALGQGPQFIFQYYREEENGRGNFPPRFSGLQFPNYSSELNVNALELDDSALYLCASSRGPGGSPLHFGNGTRLTVT.

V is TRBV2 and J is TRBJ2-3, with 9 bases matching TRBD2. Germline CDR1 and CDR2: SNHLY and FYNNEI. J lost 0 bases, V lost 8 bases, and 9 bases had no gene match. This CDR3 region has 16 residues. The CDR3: CASEATSGRSTDTQYF. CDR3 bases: TGTGCCAGCGAGGCCACTAGCGGGCGTAGCACAGATACGCAGTATTTT.

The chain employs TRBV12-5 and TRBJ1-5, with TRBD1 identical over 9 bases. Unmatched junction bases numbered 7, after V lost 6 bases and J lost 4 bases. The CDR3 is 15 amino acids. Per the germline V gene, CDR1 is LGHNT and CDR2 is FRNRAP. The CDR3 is CASGKDRGYNQPQHF. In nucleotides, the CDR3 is TGTGCTAGTGGGAAAGACAGGGGGTATAATCAGCCCCAGCATTTT.

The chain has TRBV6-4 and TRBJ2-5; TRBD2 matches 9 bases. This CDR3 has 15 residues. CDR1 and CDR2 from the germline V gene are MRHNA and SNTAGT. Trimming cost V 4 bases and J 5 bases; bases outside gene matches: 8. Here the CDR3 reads CASSASAGGLETQYF. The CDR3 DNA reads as TGTGCCAGCAGTGCCTCTGCGGGGGGGCTCGAGACCCAGTACTTC.

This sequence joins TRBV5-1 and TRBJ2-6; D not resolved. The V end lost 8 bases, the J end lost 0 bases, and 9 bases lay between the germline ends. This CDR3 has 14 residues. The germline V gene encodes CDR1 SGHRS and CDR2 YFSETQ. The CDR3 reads CASGSTSGANVLTF. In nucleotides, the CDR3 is TGCGCCAGTGGGTCGACCTCTGGGGCCAACGTCCTGACTTTC.

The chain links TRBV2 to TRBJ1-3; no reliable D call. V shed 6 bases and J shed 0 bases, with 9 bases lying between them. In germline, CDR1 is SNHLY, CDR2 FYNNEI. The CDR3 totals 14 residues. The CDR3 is CASRGFRSGNTIYF. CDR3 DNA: TGTGCCAGCAGGGGGTTTCGCTCTGGAAACACCATATATTTT.

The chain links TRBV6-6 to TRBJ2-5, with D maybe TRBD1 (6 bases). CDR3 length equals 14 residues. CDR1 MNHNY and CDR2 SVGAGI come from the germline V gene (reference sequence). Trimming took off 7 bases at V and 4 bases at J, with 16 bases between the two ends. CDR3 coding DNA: TGTGCCAGCACCGCACAGGGACCCCCAGAGACCCAGTACTTC. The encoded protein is CASTAQGPPETQYF.

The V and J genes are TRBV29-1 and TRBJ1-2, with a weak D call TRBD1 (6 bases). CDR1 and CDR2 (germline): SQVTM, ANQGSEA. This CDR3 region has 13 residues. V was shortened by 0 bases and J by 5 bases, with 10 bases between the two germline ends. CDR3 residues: CSVEDQGTYGYTF. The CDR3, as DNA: TGCAGCGTTGAAGATCAGGGGACTTATGGCTACACCTTC.

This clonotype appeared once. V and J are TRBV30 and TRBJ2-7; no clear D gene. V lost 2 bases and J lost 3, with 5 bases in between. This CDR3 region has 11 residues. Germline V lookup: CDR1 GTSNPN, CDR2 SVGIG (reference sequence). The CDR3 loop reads CAWSLIYEQYF. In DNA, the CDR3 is TGTGCCTGGAGTCTCATCTACGAGCAGTACTTC.

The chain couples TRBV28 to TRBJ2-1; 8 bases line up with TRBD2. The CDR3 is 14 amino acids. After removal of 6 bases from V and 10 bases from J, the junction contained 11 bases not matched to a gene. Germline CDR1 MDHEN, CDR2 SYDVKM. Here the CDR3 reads CASRASGLQGEQFF. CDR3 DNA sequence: TGTGCCAGCAGGGCTAGCGGGCTCCAAGGGGAGCAGTTCTTC. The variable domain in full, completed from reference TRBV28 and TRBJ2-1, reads DVKVTQSSRYLVKRTGEKVFLECVQDMDHENMFWYRQDPGLGLRLIYFSYDVKMKEKGDIPEGYSVSREKKERFSLILESASTNQTSMYLCASRASGLQGEQFFGPGTRLTVL.

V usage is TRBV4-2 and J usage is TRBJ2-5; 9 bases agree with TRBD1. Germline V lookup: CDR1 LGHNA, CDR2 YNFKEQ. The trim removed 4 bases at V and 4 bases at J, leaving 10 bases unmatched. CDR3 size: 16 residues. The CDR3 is CASSLGEQGARETQYF. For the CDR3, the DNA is TGTGCCAGCAGCCTCGGAGAACAGGGGGCGAGAGAGACCCAGTACTTC.

The CDR3 loop reads CASSHPYGNTEAFF. DNA of the CDR3: TGTGCCAGCAGTCATCCATATGGGAACACTGAAGCTTTCTTT. The chain couples TRBV3-1 to TRBJ1-1, with no clear D. The CDR3 contains 14 residues. The germline V gene encodes CDR1 LGHDT and CDR2 YNNKEL (reference sequence). V dropped 6 bases and J dropped 1 base, with 12 bases sitting between them.

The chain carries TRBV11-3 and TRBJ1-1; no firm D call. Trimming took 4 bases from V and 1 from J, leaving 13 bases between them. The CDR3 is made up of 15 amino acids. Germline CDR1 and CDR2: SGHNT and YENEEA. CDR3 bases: TGTGCCAGCAGCTACGAACAGCCCGGGAACACTGAAGCTTTCTTT. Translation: CASSYEQPGNTEAFF.

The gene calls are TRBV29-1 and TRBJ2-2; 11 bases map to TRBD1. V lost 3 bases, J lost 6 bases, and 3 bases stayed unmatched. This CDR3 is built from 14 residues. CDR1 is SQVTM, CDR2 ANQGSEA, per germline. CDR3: CSVEDRGRAGELFF. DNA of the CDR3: TGCAGCGTTGAGGACAGGGGGCGGGCCGGGGAGCTGTTTTTT.

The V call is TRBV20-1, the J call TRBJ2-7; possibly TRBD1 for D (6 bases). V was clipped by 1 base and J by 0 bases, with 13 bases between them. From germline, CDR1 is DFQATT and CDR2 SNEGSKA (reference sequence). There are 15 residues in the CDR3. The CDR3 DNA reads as TGCAGTGCTAGAGTCGCCAGGGGCACCTCCTACGAGCAGTACTTC. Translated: CSARVARGTSYEQYF.

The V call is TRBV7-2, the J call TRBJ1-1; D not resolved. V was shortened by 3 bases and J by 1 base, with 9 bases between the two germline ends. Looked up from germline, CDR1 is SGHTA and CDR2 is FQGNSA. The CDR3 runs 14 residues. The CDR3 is CASSFFSANTEAFF. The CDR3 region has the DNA TGTGCCAGCAGCTTTTTTTCAGCGAACACTGAAGCTTTCTTT. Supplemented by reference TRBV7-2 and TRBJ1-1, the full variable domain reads GAGVSQSPSNKVTEKGKDVELRCDPISGHTALYWYRQSLGQGLEFLIYFQGNSAPDKSGLPSDRFSAERTGGSVSTLTIQRTQQEDSAVYLCASSFFSANTEAFFGQGTRLTVV.